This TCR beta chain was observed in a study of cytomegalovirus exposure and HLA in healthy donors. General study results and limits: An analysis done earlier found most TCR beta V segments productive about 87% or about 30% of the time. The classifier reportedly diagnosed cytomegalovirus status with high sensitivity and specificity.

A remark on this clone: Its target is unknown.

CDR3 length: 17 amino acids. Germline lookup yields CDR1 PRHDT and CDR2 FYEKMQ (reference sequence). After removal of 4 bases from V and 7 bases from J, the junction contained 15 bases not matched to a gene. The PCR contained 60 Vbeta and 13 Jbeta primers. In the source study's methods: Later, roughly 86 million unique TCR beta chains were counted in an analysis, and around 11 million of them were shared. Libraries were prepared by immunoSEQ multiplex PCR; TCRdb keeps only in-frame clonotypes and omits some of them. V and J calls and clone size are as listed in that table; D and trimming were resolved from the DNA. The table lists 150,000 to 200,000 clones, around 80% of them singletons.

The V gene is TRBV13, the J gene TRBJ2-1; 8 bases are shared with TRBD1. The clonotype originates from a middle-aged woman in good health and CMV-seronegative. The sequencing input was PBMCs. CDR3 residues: CASSYTGQVERPNEQFF. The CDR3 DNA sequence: TGTGCCAGCAGCTATACGGGACAGGTTGAACGCCCGAATGAGCAGTTCTTC. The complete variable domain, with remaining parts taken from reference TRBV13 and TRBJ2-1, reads AAGVIQSPRHLIKEKRETATLKCYPIPRHDTVYWYQQGPGQDPQFLISFYEKMQSDKGSIPDRFSAQQFSDYHSELNMSSLELGDSALYFCASSYTGQVERPNEQFFGPGTRLTVL.